The 9 T cell receptor beta chains below all came from one sample that was sequenced in a study of cytomegalovirus exposure and HLA in healthy donors. PCR was performed using 60 Vbeta and 13 Jbeta primers. The table came from immunoSEQ multiplex PCR; TCRdb's copy has only in-frame clones and leaves some out. The data include some 110,000 clones; the top ten clones carry roughly 1%. The sequencing input was PBMCs. The receptors here all came from a man between 18 and 29 years old in good health and CMV-seronegative.

This chain joins TRBV4-2 and TRBJ2-5; 9 nucleotides line up with TRBD2. The CDR3 is made up of 21 amino acids. The V gene end was trimmed by 1 base and the J gene end by 3 bases; junction bases not matched to a gene: 21. Per germline, CDR1 LGHNA and CDR2 YNFKEQ. The CDR3 sequence: CASSQAGLGGGGTNSKETQYF. The CDR3 DNA follows: TGTGCCAGCAGCCAAGCAGGTTTGGGCGGGGGGGGCACCAATTCTAAAGAGACCCAGTACTTC.

The chain is built from TRBV6-1 and TRBJ1-2, with a possible D match to TRBD1 (6 bases). Trimming removed 0 bases from V and 3 bases from J, with 11 bases in between. Germline V lookup: CDR1 MNHNS, CDR2 SASEGT. The CDR3 totals 15 residues. This CDR3 reads CASSEAIGGDYGYTF. In DNA form, the CDR3 reads TGTGCCAGCAGTGAAGCGATAGGGGGGGACTATGGCTACACCTTC.

V gene TRBV27 combines with J gene TRBJ2-7; a possible D gene is TRBD1 (6 bases). This CDR3 comprises 13 residues. V was shortened by 6 bases and J by 2 bases, with 11 bases between the two germline ends. The germline V gene has CDR1 MNHEY and CDR2 SMNVEV (reference sequence). The DNA for the CDR3 is TGTGCCAGCAGCCCGGGACACCCCTACGAGCAGTACTTC. Protein: CASSPGHPYEQYF.

V and J are TRBV11-2 and TRBJ2-1, with D possibly TRBD2 on 5 matching bases. Germline CDR1 SGHAT, CDR2 FQNNGV. Trimming took off 2 bases at V and 8 bases at J, with 10 bases between the two ends. This CDR3 contains 13 residues. Here the CDR3 DNA reads TGTGCCAGCAGCTTACGGACTCCCGATGAGCAGTTCTTC. The encoded protein is CASSLRTPDEQFF.

The chain recombines TRBV29-1 with TRBJ2-7; 8 bases align to TRBD2. CDR3 length: 15 residues. In germline, CDR1 is SQVTM, CDR2 ANQGSEA. The V and J ends lost 3 bases and 7 bases, in that order; junction bases with no gene match: 14. The CDR3 spells CSVEISGTPIGEQYF. CDR3 sequence (DNA): TGCAGCGTTGAGATTAGCGGGACCCCTATAGGAGAGCAGTACTTC.

The V and J genes are TRBV11-2 and TRBJ2-5; no clear D gene. The germline V and J ends were trimmed by 1 base and 5 bases, with 14 bases remaining between them. CDR1 and CDR2 from the germline V gene are SGHAT and FQNNGV. This CDR3 comprises 15 residues. The CDR3 nucleotides read TGTGCCAGCAGCTTAGGGGCCGCCGATCCCGAGACCCAGTACTTC. It specifies CASSLGAADPETQYF.

The chain employs TRBV7-6 and TRBJ2-3; 7 positions match TRBD2. Germline V gene lookup returns CDR1 SGHVS and CDR2 FNYEAQ. The CDR3 totals 15 residues. With 5 bases clipped from V and 7 bases from J, the junction kept 12 bases outside the gene matches. The DNA of the CDR3 is TGTGCCAGCAGCCCTGGGGGGGGGACCACGAATACGCAGTATTTT. Protein: CASSPGGGTTNTQYF.

The V gene is TRBV7-9, the J gene TRBJ2-7; weak D call: TRBD2 (5 bases). Germline loops: CDR1 SEHNR, CDR2 FQNEAQ (reference sequence). There are 15 residues in the CDR3. Trimming took off 1 base at V and 5 bases at J, with 15 bases between the two ends. The DNA of the CDR3 is TGTGCCAGCAGCTTAGGGCAGGACTCAAGGGACGAGCAGTACTTC. This gives the protein CASSLGQDSRDEQYF.

The genes are TRBV15 and TRBJ2-7; 10 nucleotides agree with TRBD1. This CDR3 region has 13 residues. Unmatched junction bases numbered 4, after V lost 9 bases and J lost 2 bases. Germline loops: CDR1 LNHNV, CDR2 YYDKDF (reference sequence). CDR3 in DNA: TGTGCCACGGGACAGGGGTTCACCTACGAGCAGTACTTC. Translating gives CATGQGFTYEQYF. Supplemented by reference TRBV15 and TRBJ2-7, the full variable domain reads DAMVIQNPRYQVTQFGKPVTLSCSQTLNHNVMYWYQQKSSQAPKLLFHYYDKDFNNEADTPDNFQSRRPNTSFCFLDIRSPGLGDTAMYLCATGQGFTYEQYFGPGTRLTVT.